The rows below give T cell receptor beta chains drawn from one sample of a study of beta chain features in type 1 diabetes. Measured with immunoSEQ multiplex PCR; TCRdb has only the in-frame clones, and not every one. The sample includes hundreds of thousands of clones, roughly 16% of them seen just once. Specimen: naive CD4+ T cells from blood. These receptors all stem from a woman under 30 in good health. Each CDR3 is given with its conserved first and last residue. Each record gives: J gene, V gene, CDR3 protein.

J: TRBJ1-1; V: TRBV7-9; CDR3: CASSPTYLTEAFF
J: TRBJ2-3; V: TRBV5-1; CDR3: CASSAQTSGRGTDTQYF
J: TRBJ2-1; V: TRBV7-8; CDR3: CASSRGLKSLVEQFF
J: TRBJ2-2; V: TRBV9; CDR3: CASSVVPLGGTGELFF
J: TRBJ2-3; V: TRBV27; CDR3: CASSYRVGTTQYF
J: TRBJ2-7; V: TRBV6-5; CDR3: CASSQNSRGGEQYF
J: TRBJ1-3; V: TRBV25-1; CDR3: CASSDSGTAGNTIYF
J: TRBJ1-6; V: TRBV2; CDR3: CATSKRGPGSYNSPLHF
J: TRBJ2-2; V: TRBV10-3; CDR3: CAISGLGLASVSGELFF
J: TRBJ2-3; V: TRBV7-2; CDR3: CASSLSLAGVDTQYF
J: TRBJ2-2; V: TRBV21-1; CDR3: CARTGRDGELFF